These T cell receptor beta chains were read from a single sample in a study of CD8+ T cells in alopecia areata. Only in-frame clones appear in the TCRdb table, and some are missing; sequencing was by immunoSEQ multiplex PCR. Of about 200,000 clones in the sample, roughly 50% are singletons; the top ten hold 5.5%. The sample consisted of CD4+ T cells sorted from blood, taken at week 24, from a patient treated with tofacitinib. These receptors all stem from a human donor with alopecia areata. Each CDR3 is given with its conserved first and last residue. Each record gives: J gene, clone size, V gene, D gene, CDR3 DNA, CDR3 protein. A D gene is named only where the DNA matches it firmly. Clone sizes are given selectively: once, few, many, or a class where the clone is expanded.

j_call: TRBJ2-1
clone_size: -
v_call: TRBV5-6
d_call: -
cdr3_nt: TGTGCCAGCAGCTTGGAACGGTACCGGACAGCGAATTACAATGAGCAGTTCTTC
cdr3_aa: CASSLERYRTANYNEQFF

j_call: TRBJ2-2
clone_size: -
v_call: TRBV6-6
d_call: TRBD1
cdr3_nt: TGTGCCAGCAGCCAGGGACAGAGCACCGGGGAGCTGTTTTTT
cdr3_aa: CASSQGQSTGELFF

j_call: TRBJ2-1
clone_size: -
v_call: TRBV6-6
d_call: -
cdr3_nt: TGTGCCAGCAGTTACCCACAACCCTCAGATCGACAGCAGCAGTTCTTC
cdr3_aa: CASSYPQPSDRQQQFF

j_call: TRBJ1-2
clone_size: -
v_call: TRBV30
d_call: -
cdr3_nt: TGTGCCCTAGTTCGGGCCCCGTTAGCTAACTATGGCTACACCTTC
cdr3_aa: CALVRAPLANYGYTF

j_call: TRBJ2-3
clone_size: -
v_call: TRBV28
d_call: -
cdr3_nt: TGTGCCAGCTCCCGGGACTTGCCTACGCAGTATTTT
cdr3_aa: CASSRDLPTQYF

j_call: TRBJ1-1
clone_size: -
v_call: TRBV7-9
d_call: -
cdr3_nt: TGTGCCAGCAGCTCGAGATGGACTGAAGCTTTCTTT
cdr3_aa: CASSSRWTEAFF

j_call: TRBJ1-4
clone_size: -
v_call: TRBV30
d_call: -
cdr3_nt: TGTGCCTGGAGTACACGGATTACTAATGAAAAACTGTTTTTT
cdr3_aa: CAWSTRITNEKLFF

j_call: TRBJ2-3
clone_size: -
v_call: TRBV4-2
d_call: TRBD2
cdr3_nt: TGTGCCAGCAGCCTAAAGCGGGGGGGCCAGGGAGATACGCAGTATTTT
cdr3_aa: CASSLKRGGQGDTQYF

j_call: TRBJ2-3
clone_size: -
v_call: TRBV29-1
d_call: TRBD1
cdr3_nt: TGCAGCGTTGGGACACCGGGACAGGGAATAGATACGCAGTATTTT
cdr3_aa: CSVGTPGQGIDTQYF

j_call: TRBJ2-1
clone_size: few
v_call: TRBV10-3
d_call: -
cdr3_nt: TGTGCCATCAGGACTAGACAGTTCTTC
cdr3_aa: CAIRTRQFF

j_call: TRBJ1-1
clone_size: few
v_call: TRBV6-5
d_call: TRBD1
cdr3_nt: TGTGCCAGCAGTCGACAGGGGGGGTCTGAAGCTTTCTTT
cdr3_aa: CASSRQGGSEAFF

j_call: TRBJ2-1
clone_size: -
v_call: TRBV5-4
d_call: TRBD2
cdr3_nt: TGTGCCAGCAGCTTGGCCAGTCGACTAGCTTTACCCACTGAGCAGTTCTTC
cdr3_aa: CASSLASRLALPTEQFF

j_call: TRBJ2-7
clone_size: few
v_call: TRBV4-3
d_call: -
cdr3_nt: TGCGCCAGCAGCCGAGCCCTGAGAACCTACGAGCAGTACTTC
cdr3_aa: CASSRALRTYEQYF

j_call: TRBJ2-1
clone_size: -
v_call: TRBV29-1
d_call: TRBD2
cdr3_nt: TGCAGCGTTGAAACTAGCGGGTGGTACAATGAGCAGTTCTTC
cdr3_aa: CSVETSGWYNEQFF

j_call: TRBJ2-1
clone_size: -
v_call: TRBV5-1
d_call: -
cdr3_nt: TGCGCCAGCAGCTTGGAAGATCTGGTAGATGAGCAGTTCTTC
cdr3_aa: CASSLEDLVDEQFF

j_call: TRBJ2-3
clone_size: -
v_call: TRBV29-1
d_call: TRBD2
cdr3_nt: TGCAGCGTTGTTACGGGGGGGGATACGCAGTATTTT
cdr3_aa: CSVVTGGDTQYF

j_call: TRBJ2-3
clone_size: -
v_call: TRBV7-9
d_call: -
cdr3_nt: TGTGCCAGCAGTCCATCGGGTAGCACAGATACGCAGTATTTT
cdr3_aa: CASSPSGSTDTQYF

j_call: TRBJ1-3
clone_size: few
v_call: TRBV7-2
d_call: -
cdr3_nt: TGTGCCAGCAGCCCTCTGACCGAGAACACCATATATTTT
cdr3_aa: CASSPLTENTIYF

j_call: TRBJ2-1
clone_size: -
v_call: TRBV11-3
d_call: -
cdr3_nt: TGTGCCAGCAGCTTACAGGGCTTGGATGAGCAGTTCTTC
cdr3_aa: CASSLQGLDEQFF

j_call: TRBJ2-3
clone_size: -
v_call: TRBV4-3
d_call: -
cdr3_nt: TGCGCCAGCAGCCAAACGGCGAGCACAGATACGCAGTATTTT
cdr3_aa: CASSQTASTDTQYF

j_call: TRBJ2-3
clone_size: -
v_call: TRBV7-9
d_call: -
cdr3_nt: TGTGCCAGCAGCTTAGCTCCCCAGGCAGATACGCAGTATTTT
cdr3_aa: CASSLAPQADTQYF

j_call: TRBJ2-7
clone_size: -
v_call: TRBV7-2
d_call: -
cdr3_nt: TGTGCCAGCAGCTTGGACGGCACTAGCTCCTACGAGCAGTACTTC
cdr3_aa: CASSLDGTSSYEQYF

j_call: TRBJ2-5
clone_size: few
v_call: TRBV5-4
d_call: -
cdr3_nt: TGTGCCAGCAGCGTGGACAGAAGAAGTCAAGAGACCCAGTACTTC
cdr3_aa: CASSVDRRSQETQYF

j_call: TRBJ2-7
clone_size: -
v_call: TRBV29-1
d_call: -
cdr3_nt: TGCAGCGTTGATGCAGGTTCTGGGGACGAGCAGTACTTC
cdr3_aa: CSVDAGSGDEQYF

j_call: TRBJ2-1
clone_size: -
v_call: TRBV6-6
d_call: TRBD2
cdr3_nt: TGTGCCAGCAGTTACGGGACTAGCGGGAAAAATGAGCAGTTCTTC
cdr3_aa: CASSYGTSGKNEQFF

j_call: TRBJ2-5
clone_size: -
v_call: TRBV5-4
d_call: TRBD1
cdr3_nt: TGTGCCAGCAGCTTGGACCCACAGGGGGTGGTAGAGACCCAGTACTTC
cdr3_aa: CASSLDPQGVVETQYF

j_call: TRBJ2-5
clone_size: -
v_call: TRBV7-8
d_call: -
cdr3_nt: TGTGCCAGCAGCTTATTGGAGACCCAGTACTTC
cdr3_aa: CASSLLETQYF

j_call: TRBJ1-4
clone_size: few
v_call: TRBV18
d_call: TRBD1
cdr3_nt: TGTGCCAGCTCACCCGGGACAGCAAATGAAAAACTGTTTTTT
cdr3_aa: CASSPGTANEKLFF

j_call: TRBJ1-5
clone_size: -
v_call: TRBV30
d_call: TRBD1
cdr3_nt: TGTGCCTGGAGTCCCATCGGGACAGGGAGTGGGGTTAGCAATCAGCCCCAGCATTTT
cdr3_aa: CAWSPIGTGSGVSNQPQHF

j_call: TRBJ2-7
clone_size: -
v_call: TRBV28
d_call: -
cdr3_nt: TGTGCCAGGAGGTGTGGGGCCCCCTCTGGGTACGAGCAGTACTTC
cdr3_aa: CARRCGAPSGYEQYF

j_call: TRBJ2-7
clone_size: -
v_call: TRBV28
d_call: TRBD2
cdr3_nt: TGTGCCAGCACAAAGGGAGGGGATCAGTCTTACGAGCAGTACTTC
cdr3_aa: CASTKGGDQSYEQYF

j_call: TRBJ2-5
clone_size: -
v_call: TRBV7-3
d_call: -
cdr3_nt: TGTGCCAGCAGCTTAAATACAGAAGAGACCCAGTACTTC
cdr3_aa: CASSLNTEETQYF

j_call: TRBJ2-7
clone_size: few
v_call: TRBV7-8
d_call: -
cdr3_nt: TGTGCCAGCAGCTTAGTTAGCGCCCTGCTCGGCGAGCAGTACTTC
cdr3_aa: CASSLVSALLGEQYF

j_call: TRBJ1-2
clone_size: -
v_call: TRBV15
d_call: -
cdr3_nt: TGTGCCACCAGCAGCGCTGGGGCGAGGGGCTACACCTTC
cdr3_aa: CATSSAGARGYTF

j_call: TRBJ1-1
clone_size: -
v_call: TRBV29-1
d_call: TRBD1
cdr3_nt: TGCAGCGCCGGACAGGGGAGGCCTGAAGCTTTCTTT
cdr3_aa: CSAGQGRPEAFF

j_call: TRBJ2-1
clone_size: -
v_call: TRBV7-2
d_call: TRBD2
cdr3_nt: TGTGCCAGCAGCTCAGTTGCGGGAGGAGAGCAGTTCTTC
cdr3_aa: CASSSVAGGEQFF

j_call: TRBJ2-5
clone_size: few
v_call: TRBV29-1
d_call: -
cdr3_nt: TGCAGCGTTCAGCGAGGGAGTAAAGAGACCCAGTACTTC
cdr3_aa: CSVQRGSKETQYF

j_call: TRBJ2-2
clone_size: -
v_call: TRBV4-3
d_call: -
cdr3_nt: TGCGCCAGCAGCCAAGATAGCCCGCTGGTGGCCGGGGAGCTGTTTTTT
cdr3_aa: CASSQDSPLVAGELFF

j_call: TRBJ2-3
clone_size: few
v_call: TRBV7-3
d_call: TRBD2
cdr3_nt: TGTGCCAGCAGCGCTACCCGGGAGGCCACAGATACGCAGTATTTT
cdr3_aa: CASSATREATDTQYF